This T cell receptor (beta chain) was recorded in a study of blood T cell repertoires in COVID-19. Whole-study context: Whether acute or convalescent, the COVID-19 samples came from the United States, Italy and Spain. PBMCs, B-cell-depleted T cells, or T cells were the source of the cDNA or gDNA that made up the material.

Authors' analysis steps: Nucleated cell counts were estimated from reference gene primer amplification. The repertoire was sequenced with immunoSEQ multiplex PCR; TCRdb's copy has only in-frame clones and lacks some. The V and J calls and the clone size are those of that table, but D and trimming were determined from the DNA. Counted here are 150,000 or so clones, approximately 84% occurring once; the ten biggest clones make up over 20%. The CDR3 is made up of 13 amino acids. V shed 5 bases, J shed 5 bases, and the junction held 5 bases outside the gene matches. Germline CDR1 is SGHVS and CDR2 is FQNEAQ. This clone has more than one count but fewer than ten.

Sample: peripheral blood. The clonotype was recovered from a woman older than 75 with acute or convalescent COVID-19. V usage is TRBV7-8 and J usage is TRBJ1-1, with TRBD1 identical over 7 bases. The CDR3: CASSARQGTEAFF. CDR3 in DNA: TGTGCCAGCAGCGCCCGACAGGGAACTGAAGCTTTCTTT.